This T cell receptor beta chain is from a study of blood T cells in healthy people across ages. This CDR3 has 18 residues. V was clipped by 6 bases and J by 0 bases, with 24 bases between them. CDR1 and CDR2 (germline): MNHEY, SMNVEV (reference sequence). It was with a sample-barcoded 5' primer and a J-beta primer mix that a second PCR of about 7 to 12 cycles was run. TCRdb recomputed calls from the 5' RACE reads with MiXCR, one row per CDR3 protein. The sample holds approximately 900,000 distinct CDR3 sequences; 25% to 30% are singletons and the top ten take 10%. There are a few counts of this clonotype. With a much larger clone just one base away, this may be a read error. These data are also associated with another study on T cells of mothers and their children.

The TCR was taken from a middle-aged woman in good health. The V and J genes are TRBV27 and TRBJ2-7, with D perhaps TRBD2 (5 bases). Sequences were obtained from blood. CDR3 coding DNA: TGTGCCAGCAGACTTAGGGCTGGCTTGAGGAGGATCTCCTACGAGCAGTACTTC. Protein: CASRLRAGLRRISYEQYF.